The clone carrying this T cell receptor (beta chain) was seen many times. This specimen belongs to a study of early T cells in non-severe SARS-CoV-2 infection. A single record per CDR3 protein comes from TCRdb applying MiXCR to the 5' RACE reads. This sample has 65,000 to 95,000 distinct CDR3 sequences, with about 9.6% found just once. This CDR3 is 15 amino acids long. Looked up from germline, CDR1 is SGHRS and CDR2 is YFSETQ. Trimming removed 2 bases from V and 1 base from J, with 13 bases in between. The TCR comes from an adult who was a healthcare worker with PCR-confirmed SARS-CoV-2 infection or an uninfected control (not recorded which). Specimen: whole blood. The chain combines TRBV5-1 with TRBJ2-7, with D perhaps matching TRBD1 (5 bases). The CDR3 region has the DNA TGCGCCAGCAGCTTCGGACACCGGCGTTCCTACGAGCAGTACTTC. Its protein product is CASSFGHRRSYEQYF.